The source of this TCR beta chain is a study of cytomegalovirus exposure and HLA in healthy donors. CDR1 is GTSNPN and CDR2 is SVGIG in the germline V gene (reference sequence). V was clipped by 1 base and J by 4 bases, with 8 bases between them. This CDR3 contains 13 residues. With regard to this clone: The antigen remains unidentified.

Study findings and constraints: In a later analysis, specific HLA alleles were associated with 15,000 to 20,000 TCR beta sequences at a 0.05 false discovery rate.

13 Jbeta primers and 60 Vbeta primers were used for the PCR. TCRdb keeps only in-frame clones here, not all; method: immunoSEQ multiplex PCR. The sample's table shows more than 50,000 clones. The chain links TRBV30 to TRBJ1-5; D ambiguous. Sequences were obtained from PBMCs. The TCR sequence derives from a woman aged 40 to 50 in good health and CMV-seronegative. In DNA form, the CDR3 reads TGTGCCTGGAGTGCGGGTGGGAATCAGCCCCAGCATTTT. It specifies CAWSAGGNQPQHF.